This T cell receptor beta chain emerged from a study of a mutant IDH1 vaccine in newly diagnosed glioma (TCRdb year 2021). Regarding the research as a whole: Vaccination was initiated 4-6 weeks after radiotherapy alone, or concurrently with temozolomide cycles in the chemotherapy-containing groups. Of the roughly 30 treated patients, about 62% were male and roughly 38% were female, and a mean age of 40.4 years was recorded. Before enrollment, patients had received standard therapy of radiotherapy alone, temozolomide alone, or radiochemotherapy with temozolomide; most received the combination. The week-35 safety follow-up was designated visit V12, and the week-47 end of study was designated visit V13. Peripheral blood was collected at six visits: V03 (baseline), V05, V07, V10, V12 and V13. Longitudinal TCRB deep sequencing was done for 25 treated patients, wherever samples were available for exploratory analyses. The paper as a whole reports these results and caveats: PBMC samples for TCRB deep sequencing were selected based on availability. Across multiple MHC alleles, vaccine-induced immune responses were seen in approximately 93% of patients. The authors noted that analyses of patient blood samples could not be reproduced because of sample limitations. Pseudoprogression appeared unrelated to alterations in the top peripheral T cell clonotypes detected by TCRB sequencing.

From the cysteine through the phenylalanine, the CDR3 covers 16 amino acids. Just CDR3 DNA is preserved here, 48 bases in frame from base 1. The V and J ends are trimmed by 1 base and 2 bases, leaving 15 bases between them. Looking up the germline V gene yields CDR1 SGHRS and CDR2 YFSETQ. The method was the immunoSEQ multiplex PCR assay. Rearranged TCR beta chain sequences were amplified using the hsTCRB Kit according to the manufacturer's protocol. Sequencing of TCRB libraries was carried out on an Illumina MiSeq. The paper's data handling went like this. The proprietary platform of the kit vendor was used for demultiplexing, trimming and gene mapping. TCRdb took this table from immuneACCESS and kept in-frame rearrangements with V and J called. Such tables lack part of the clones; where checked against another copy, unresolved V genes explain under half of the gap, and the rest is unexplained. That table furnishes V, J and clone size, whereas the DNA furnished D and trimming. The table for this sample lists over 80,000 clones; around four fifths of them were counted only once. More than 4.5% of the sample comes from the top ten.

This sample's time point label indicates: week 47, end of study. Each vaccine dose, consisting of 300 ug of a 20-mer mutant IDH1 peptide in Montanide, was administered subcutaneously with topical imiquimod. Patients were given eight vaccinations, in weeks 1, 3, 5, 7, 11, 15, 19 and 23, which matched visits V03 through V10. Donors had newly diagnosed WHO grade 3 or 4 IDH1-mutant astrocytomas with loss of nuclear ATRX. The samples were drawn from NOA16, a multicentre, single-arm, open-label phase I trial in Germany that tested a mutant IDH1 peptide vaccine in humans for the first time. Genomic DNA for TCRB sequencing was extracted from EDTA blood using the DNeasy Blood and Tissue Kit. Comments on this clone: No antigen is known for it. Per-base qualities were not stored, and no clone one base away is much larger.

The source was PBMCs, collected from a glioma patient whose treatment included an IDH1 peptide vaccine. The source is a man aged 35-49 years with glioma. The chain links TRBV5-1 with TRBJ1-2, with TRBD1 as a weak D call on 6 bases. The nucleotides read TGCGCCAGCAGCTTGCTAATGGACCAGGGGAACTATGGCTACACCTTC. It is translated as CASSLLMDQGNYGYTF.